This T cell receptor (beta chain) was recovered during a study of T cells in localized non-small cell lung cancer. Study-wide points: Sequencing covered just one tumor region, so heterogeneity cannot be ruled out. Median 57 top-100 tumor clones were shared with paired adjacent lung. Greater T cell density in blood accompanied longer overall survival.

About this clone itself: The antigen is undetermined.

Germline V CDR1 and CDR2: MNHNS, SASEGT. The CDR3 spans 13 residues. The V end lost 3 bases, the J end lost 5 bases, and 9 bases lay between the germline ends. The table came from immunoSEQ multiplex PCR; TCRdb's copy has only in-frame clones and leaves some out. The sample yields more than 30,000 clones, approximately 81% seen once. V and J are TRBV6-1 and TRBJ2-3; D is unresolved. This material consisted of peripheral blood, taken before any cancer treatment. This TCR was sampled from a male donor aged 60 or over with stage II squamous cell lung carcinoma. The CDR3 region is CASSDQRRDTQYF. CDR3 nucleotides: TGTGCCAGCAGTGACCAGCGACGAGATACGCAGTATTTT.